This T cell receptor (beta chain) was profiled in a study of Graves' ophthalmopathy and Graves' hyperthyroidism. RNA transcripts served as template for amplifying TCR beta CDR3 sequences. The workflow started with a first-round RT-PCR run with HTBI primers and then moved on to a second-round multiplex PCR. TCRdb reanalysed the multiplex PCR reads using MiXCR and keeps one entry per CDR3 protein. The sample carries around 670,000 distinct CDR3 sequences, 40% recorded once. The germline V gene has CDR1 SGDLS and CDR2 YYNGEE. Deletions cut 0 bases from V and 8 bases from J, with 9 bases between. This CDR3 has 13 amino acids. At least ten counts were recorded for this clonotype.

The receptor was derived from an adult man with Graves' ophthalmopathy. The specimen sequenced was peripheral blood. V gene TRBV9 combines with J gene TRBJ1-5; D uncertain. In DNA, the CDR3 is TGTGCCAGCAGCGTAGGCGGGCGGGAGCCCCAGCATTTT. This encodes CASSVGGREPQHF.